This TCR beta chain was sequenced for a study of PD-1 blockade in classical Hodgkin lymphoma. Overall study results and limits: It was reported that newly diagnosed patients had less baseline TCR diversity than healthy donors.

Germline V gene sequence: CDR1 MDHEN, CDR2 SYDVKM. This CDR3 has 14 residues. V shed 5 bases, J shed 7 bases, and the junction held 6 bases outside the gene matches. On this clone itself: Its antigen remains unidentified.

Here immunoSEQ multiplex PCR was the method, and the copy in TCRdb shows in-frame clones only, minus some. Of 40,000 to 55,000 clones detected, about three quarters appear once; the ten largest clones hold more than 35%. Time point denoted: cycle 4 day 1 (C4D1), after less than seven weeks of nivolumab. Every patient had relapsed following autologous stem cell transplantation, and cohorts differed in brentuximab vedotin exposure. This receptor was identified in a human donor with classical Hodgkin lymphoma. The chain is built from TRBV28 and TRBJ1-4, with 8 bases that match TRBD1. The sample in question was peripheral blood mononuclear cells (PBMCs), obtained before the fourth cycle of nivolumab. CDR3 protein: CASSPGQVPEKLFF. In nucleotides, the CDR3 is TGTGCCAGCAGTCCGGGACAGGTACCTGAAAAACTGTTTTTT.